Here is one T cell receptor beta chain with its context. Regarding time point: healthy volunteer bleed at 2 weeks. RNA extraction used unfractionated whole blood as the source of total RNA. CDR3 length: 14 amino acids. Trimming stripped 0 bases from V and 5 bases from J, with 11 bases between. The germline V gene encodes CDR1 SGHNT and CDR2 YYREEE (reference sequence). The sample originates from a study of human T cells and chemical hapten exposure. TCRdb called the RACE reads again in MiXCR, with one record for every CDR3 protein. The sample shows roughly 30,000 distinct CDR3 sequences, around 7.4% of them seen only once.

This sequence was found in a human donor in good health. Some clones in this sample may be carry-over from other donors' samples. The V and J genes are TRBV5-4 and TRBJ1-1; maybe TRBD1 (5 bases). Specimen: whole blood. The CDR3: CASSLVGTGTEAFF. DNA of the CDR3: TGTGCCAGCAGCTTGGTGGGGACGGGGACTGAAGCTTTCTTT.